This T cell receptor (beta chain) emerged from a study of shared clonotypes between healthy human individuals (dated by TCRdb to the early 2020s). A note on the overall study: The cohort comprised a couple of women and three men aged 18 to 49 years. For each donor, CD4 naive and CD4 memory were each given three plates, CD8 naive was given two plates, and CD8 memory was given one plate. Blood TCR repertoires of five healthy adults were deeply sequenced to estimate repertoire size and the extent of clonotype sharing between individuals. Different laboratories and diverse techniques were used to prepare libraries and sequence TCR repertoires, to increase sequencing depth and limit assay-specific biases. Each donor's leukapheresis produced roughly between roughly 0.85 and 10 billion PBMCs. Results and caveats for the whole study, not just this receptor: Pairwise subsampling led to the expectation that sequencing depth would affect the degree of clonotype sharing among donors. About 5% of naive CD4, approximately 3.7% of naive CD8, around 2.3% of memory CD4, and more than 0.35% of memory CD8 clonotypes were shared across several donors. Compared with non-shared clonotypes, clonotypes shared by all four sorted-subset donors had higher generation probabilities. Incomplete sequencing was indicated by rarefaction of sorted-subset datasets, despite the large sequencing depth. The genetic and exposure-history diversity represented was limited by the small number of donors. Naive subsets generally had larger estimated clonotype richness than memory subsets. Sampling was restricted to blood, and TCR repertoires in tissues likely differ from the TCR repertoires found in blood.

TCR CDR3 regions were amplified from genomic DNA by multiplex PCR using the deep immunoSEQ assay. Extracted genomic DNA from each cell subset was distributed evenly across all wells of several immunoSEQ 96-well plates, and each plate was treated as a replicate. Each replicate PCR for sorted subsets received around 210 ng genomic DNA, equal to about 29,000 T cell genomes. Purified libraries were measured with a Qubit 3.0 fluorometer, size-checked on a Bioanalyzer 2100, and measured again with the KAPA Library Quantification kit. Every immunoSEQ 96-well plate was sequenced on a dedicated single-read 150-cycle Illumina NextSeq 550 flow cell. For the original study's pipeline: Because only junctional sequences without quality scores were contained in the immunoSEQ output, filtering matching that applied to full-length reads could not be performed. Sequences were annotated with PyIR, a Python wrapper for IgBLAST v1.9, and V/J genes and CDR3 were assigned using IMGT germline references. Reads with weak V/J assignments (E-value above 1e-6), missing CDR3, stop codons, out-of-frame junctions, or ambiguous translated residues were removed. V3J clonotypes were defined as sequences sharing the same inferred V gene, J gene, and CDR3 amino acid sequence. The percentage overlap between two repertoires was calculated by dividing the number of shared unique clonotypes by the size of the smaller repertoire. Richness of each repertoire was evaluated using RTK rarefaction, the Chao1 estimator, and Recon v2.1 estimates of unobserved clonotypes. For all TCRbeta clonotypes obtained by the gDNA method from a few donors, generation probabilities were computed with OLGA. TCRdb carries this immuneACCESS record with in-frame sequences only. Its versions omit some clonotypes, under half of them owing to an unresolved V gene in the studies checked, with the rest unexplained. V, J and clone size are those of that table, while D and trimming were read from the DNA. In all, the sample holds approximately 1.9 million clones, and approximately 92% of those were seen once. Jointly, the top ten make up more than 1.5% of the sample.

CD8 naive samples were CD45RO-negative cells positively selected for CCR7, giving a CD45RA+CCR7+ population that excluded TemRA cells. Healthy HIV-negative adults with no recently reported acute infections or vaccinations were included as donors. All donors were Caucasian adults living in Nashville, Tennessee, USA. Blood was collected by leukapheresis, and PBMCs were isolated by Ficoll-Histopaque density gradient centrifugation and then cryopreserved in liquid nitrogen vapor phase. Purity and quantity of every magnetically sorted T cell population were checked by analytical flow cytometry. Each sorted fraction had its genomic DNA isolated and then quantified by UV absorbance on a Nanodrop 2000c. CDR1 and CDR2, per the germline V gene, are SGHVS and FQNEAQ. The cysteine opens and the phenylalanine closes a CDR3 of 14 amino acids. The DNA shown is the 42-base CDR3, in frame from base 1. V is reduced by 2 bases and J by 0 bases, leaving a spacing of 8 bases between them.

On this clone itself: No antigen is known for it. Per-base qualities were not stored, and no clone one base away is much larger.

The V and J genes are TRBV7-8 and TRBJ2-7, with the D gene not confidently named. What was sequenced was naive CD8+ T cells from PBMCs. Reading the label with the study, this specimen's cell subset or site is: CD45RA+CCR7+. The receptor's source is a man aged 18-30 years in good health. Some clones in this sample may be carry-over from other donors' samples. The CDR3 region reads CASSLMDSSYEQYF. Here is the DNA: TGTGCCAGCAGCTTAATGGATAGCTCCTACGAGCAGTACTTC.